Detailed here is one T cell receptor (beta chain). The antigen is undetermined. The data derive from a study of T cell repertoires in cytomegalovirus infection. Background on the study: In public TCR beta signatures, there were indications of both CMV infection and matching HLA type.

Study-wide results and caveats: In two of eight donors, the top clonotype was HLA-C-restricted CMV-specific. Pooled public TCR beta family frequency picked out CMV carriers with the relevant HLA.

Each CDR3 protein is one row after TCRdb ran MiXCR on the reads. This sample has more than 400,000 distinct CDR3 sequences, with 26% found just once. This receptor was taken from a human donor in good health (CMV status not recorded). Some clones in this sample may be carry-over from other donors' samples. The sequencing sample was made of PBMCs.

In DNA form, the CDR3 reads TGTGCCAGCAGCCGTGCCGCAGCGAGCACAGATACGCAGTATTTT. It specifies CASSRAAASTDTQYF. The chain combines TRBV7-3 with TRBJ2-3; D remains ambiguous. Germline V gives CDR1 SGHTA, CDR2 FQGTGA. Trimming took off 5 bases at V and 0 bases at J, with 12 bases between the two ends. CDR3 length equals 15 residues. The entire variable domain, with the rest obtained from reference TRBV7-3 and TRBJ2-3, is as follows: GAGVSQTPSNKVTEKGKYVELRCDPISGHTALYWYRQSLGQGPEFLIYFQGTGAADDSGLPNDRFFAVRPEGSVSTLKIQRTERGDSAVYLCASSRAAASTDTQYFGPGTRLTVL.